Presented here are 20 T cell receptor beta chains from one specimen sequenced in a study of T cell responses to AZD1222 COVID-19 vaccine. Generated by immunoSEQ multiplex PCR, the TCRdb table keeps only in-frame clones and is missing some. The sample lists around 150,000 clones; around 91% were seen once. The material was peripheral blood, obtained on day 0 of AZD1222 vaccination. Source of these receptors: an adult in good health.

J is TRBJ2-1 and V is TRBV3-1 (or the pseudogene TRBV3-2), with a weak D call TRBD1 (6 bases). CDR1 is LGHDT, CDR2 YNNKEL, per germline (reference sequence). The CDR3 runs 13 residues. The V gene lost 0 bases and the J gene lost 8 bases, with 8 bases spanning the gap. The CDR3 bases are TGTGCCAGCAGCCAAGAGAACAGGGATGAGCAGTTCTTC. It encodes CASSQENRDEQFF.

V gene TRBV10-3 combines with J gene TRBJ1-1, with D maybe TRBD1 (6 bases). CDR1 and CDR2 (germline): ENHRY, SYGVKD. The CDR3 spans 14 residues. V was clipped by 0 bases and J by 2 bases, with 7 bases between them. CDR3 in amino acids: CAISESGANTEAFF. The DNA for the CDR3 is TGTGCCATCAGTGAGTCGGGGGCCAACACTGAAGCTTTCTTT.

The chain has TRBV9 and TRBJ2-2, with D perhaps matching TRBD2 (6 bases). The CDR3 loop spans 16 amino acids. Germline lookup yields CDR1 SGDLS and CDR2 YYNGEE. The V end lost 0 bases, the J end lost 4 bases, and 13 bases lay between the germline ends. CDR3 DNA: TGTGCCAGCAGCGTAGACGGAGGGCCTACCACCGGGGAGCTGTTTTTT. Its protein product is CASSVDGGPTTGELFF.

This clone was counted a few times. Here the CDR3 DNA reads TGTGCCAGCAGCTTAATGATTACGGGGAACGAGCAGTACTTC. It translates to CASSLMITGNEQYF. The rearrangement links TRBV7-2 to TRBJ2-7; the D gene is possibly TRBD2 (5 bases). The V and J ends lost 2 bases and 5 bases respectively, with 13 bases between them. Germline-derived CDR1 and CDR2 are SGHTA and FQGNSA. The CDR3 length is 14 residues.

J is TRBJ2-7 and V is TRBV28, with D perhaps matching TRBD1 (6 bases). This CDR3 comprises 12 residues. V was shortened by 2 bases and J by 7 bases, with 9 bases between the two germline ends. CDR1 MDHEN and CDR2 SYDVKM come from the germline V gene. CDR3 protein: CASSLQGWEQYF. DNA for the CDR3: TGTGCCAGCAGTTTACAGGGGTGGGAGCAGTACTTC.

With regard to this clone: Additional DNA sequences in this sample encode the identical CDR3. This sequence joins TRBV7-2 and TRBJ1-4; no firm D call. CDR1 and CDR2 (germline): SGHTA, FQGNSA. V lost 1 base and J lost 3, with 6 bases in between. There are 14 residues in the CDR3. In DNA form, the CDR3 reads TGTGCCAGCAGCTTAGGACGCTCTAATGAAAAACTGTTTTTT. This translates into CASSLGRSNEKLFF.

The genes are TRBV4-3 and TRBJ2-3, with a possible D match to TRBD2 (6 bases). The germline V gene has CDR1 LGHNA and CDR2 YSLEER. This CDR3 contains 16 residues. V was cut by 1 base and J by 0 bases, with 11 bases left in between. CDR3 DNA: TGCGCCAGCAGCCAAGGTAGCGGAGGGAGCACAGATACGCAGTATTTT. It codes for CASSQGSGGSTDTQYF.

The chain joins TRBV4-3 to TRBJ2-6; 9 nucleotides line up with TRBD1. Germline trimming cut 5 bases from V and 0 bases from J; bases unmatched to any gene: 8. Germline V lookup: CDR1 LGHNA, CDR2 YSLEER. The length of the CDR3 is 18 residues. The DNA for the CDR3 is TGCGCCAGCAGCGCACACAGGGGGCTGAACTCTGGGGCCAACGTCCTGACTTTC. Protein: CASSAHRGLNSGANVLTF.

The CDR3 nucleotides read TGTGCCAGCAGTGGCTTGGGGGGTCAAAACGCCCCCTTGTATGAAAAACTGTTTTTT. Its translation: CASSGLGGQNAPLYEKLFF. The chain couples TRBV28 to TRBJ1-4; possible D gene TRBD1, 5 bases. The CDR3 spans 19 residues. Between the trimmed V and J ends, which lost 5 bases and 6 bases, there was a span of 28 bases. Germline CDR1 MDHEN, CDR2 SYDVKM.

Comments on this clone: The sample carries other DNA sequences with the same CDR3. The chain employs TRBV7-9 and TRBJ2-7; D is unclear. V was cut by 0 bases and J by 0 bases, with 3 bases left in between. Per germline, CDR1 SEHNR and CDR2 FQNEAQ (reference sequence). This CDR3 is 13 amino acids long. CDR3 in DNA: TGTGCCAGCAGCTTAGCGGCCTCCTACGAGCAGTACTTC. Protein sequence: CASSLAASYEQYF.

Comment on this clone: One junction end disagrees with the germline gene, perhaps due to a read error. This sequence joins TRBV11-1 and TRBJ2-5; 8 nucleotides line up with TRBD2. The CDR3 is 14 residues long. Germline CDR1 and CDR2: SGHAT and FQDESV (reference sequence). The CDR3 DNA reads as TGTGCCAGCAGCCTAGCGGGCGGCCTAGAGACCCAGTACTTC. Its protein is CASSLAGGLETQYF.

The V call is TRBV4-2, the J call TRBJ2-5, with D maybe TRBD1 (5 bases). Trimming took off 1 base at V and 3 bases at J, with 12 bases between the two ends. CDR3 length: 15 residues. Germline-derived CDR1 and CDR2 are LGHNA and YNFKEQ. The DNA for the CDR3 is TGTGCCAGCAGCCAAGTACAGGCAGTTAAAGAGACCCAGTACTTC. Its translation is CASSQVQAVKETQYF.

For this clone: Other DNA sequences in this specimen translate into the identical CDR3. The chain uses TRBV4-3 and TRBJ1-4; no definite D call. This CDR3 region has 15 residues. The germline CDR1 and CDR2 sequences are LGHNA and YSLEER. The ends were cut back, 4 bases at V and 0 bases at J, with 9 bases in the middle. This chain's CDR3 is CASSLDGATNEKLFF. The CDR3, as DNA: TGCGCCAGCAGCCTTGACGGTGCAACTAATGAAAAACTGTTTTTT.

This clone is a singleton in its sample. V usage is TRBV4-2 and J usage is TRBJ1-3; D unclear. The CDR3 totals 15 residues. Between the trimmed V and J ends, which lost 0 bases and 3 bases, there was a span of 9 bases. Germline values: CDR1 LGHNA, CDR2 YNFKEQ. Written as DNA, the CDR3 is TGTGCCAGCAGCCAAGATCCGGCGATTGGAAACACCATATATTTT. Translated, it gives CASSQDPAIGNTIYF.

V usage is TRBV7-9 and J usage is TRBJ1-1; D remains ambiguous. Between the trimmed V and J ends, which lost 2 bases and 1 base, there was a span of 8 bases. Germline assignment: CDR1 SEHNR and CDR2 FQNEAQ (reference sequence). There are 14 residues in the CDR3. The CDR3 is CASSLRPGNTEAFF. In DNA form, the CDR3 reads TGTGCCAGCAGCTTAAGGCCAGGGAACACTGAAGCTTTCTTT.

This chain links TRBV5-1 with TRBJ1-4; D remains unclear. V was trimmed by 0 bases and J by 8 bases, leaving 11 bases between them. The CDR3 has 14 residues. The germline V gene has CDR1 SGHRS and CDR2 YFSETQ. The CDR3 DNA reads TGCGCCAGCAGCTTGGTCCCGGGCGGGGAAAAACTGTTTTTT. This gives the protein CASSLVPGGEKLFF.

The V and J genes are TRBV18 and TRBJ2-1; D not certain. Looked up from germline, CDR1 is KGHSH and CDR2 is LQKENI. This CDR3 contains 13 residues. V was pared by 0 bases and J by 10 bases, with 10 bases between. Written as DNA, the CDR3 is TGTGCCAGCTCACCACCGTCCATACCCGAGCAGTTCTTC. This sequence encodes CASSPPSIPEQFF.

This chain connects TRBV11-2 to TRBJ2-5; D is uncertain. The CDR3 is 12 amino acids. The germline CDR1 and CDR2 sequences are SGHAT and FQNNGV. Trimming took off 1 base at V and 5 bases at J, with 5 bases between the two ends. The CDR3 DNA reads TGTGCCAGCAGCTTAGTGTTGGAGACCCAGTACTTC. Translating it yields CASSLVLETQYF.

V usage is TRBV7-9 and J usage is TRBJ2-5, with 7 bases aligning to TRBD1. After removal of 5 bases from V and 2 bases from J, the junction contained 8 bases not matched to a gene. The CDR3 is made up of 15 amino acids. Germline CDR1 reads SEHNR; CDR2 reads FQNEAQ (reference sequence). CDR3 bases: TGTGCCAGCAGCCCCTCTATGGGACAGCAAGAGACCCAGTACTTC. Translated: CASSPSMGQQETQYF. Combining the CDR3 with reference TRBV7-9 and TRBJ2-5 gives the whole variable domain DTGVSQNPRHKITKRGQNVTFRCDPISEHNRLYWYRQTLGQGPEFLTYFQNEAQLEKSRLLSDRFSAERPKGSFSTLEIQRTEQGDSAMYLCASSPSMGQQETQYFGPGTRLLVL.

V usage is TRBV19 and J usage is TRBJ2-1, with 12 bases matching TRBD2. This CDR3 comprises 15 residues. V trimming: 3 bases; J trimming: 8 bases; junction bases outside the gene matches: 5. Looked up from germline, CDR1 is LNHDA and CDR2 is SQIVND (reference sequence). In DNA form, the CDR3 reads TGTGCCAGTAGTATGACTAGCGGGAGAGTATATGAGCAGTTCTTC. Amino acids: CASSMTSGRVYEQFF.